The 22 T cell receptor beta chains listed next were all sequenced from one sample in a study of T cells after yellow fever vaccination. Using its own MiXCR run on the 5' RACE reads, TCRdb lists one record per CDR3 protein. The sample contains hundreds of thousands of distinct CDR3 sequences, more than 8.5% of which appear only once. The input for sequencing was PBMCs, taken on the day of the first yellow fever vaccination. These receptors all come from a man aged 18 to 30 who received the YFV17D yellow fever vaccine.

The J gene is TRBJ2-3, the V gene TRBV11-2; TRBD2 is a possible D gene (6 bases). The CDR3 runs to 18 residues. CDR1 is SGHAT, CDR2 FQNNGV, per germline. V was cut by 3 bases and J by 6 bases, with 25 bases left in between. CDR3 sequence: CASSLFGGPNPKSDTQYF. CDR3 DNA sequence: TGTGCCAGCAGCTTGTTCGGGGGTCCAAATCCTAAATCCGATACGCAGTATTTT.

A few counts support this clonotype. The CDR3 loop reads CSARDQNTDTQYF. CDR3 DNA: TGCAGTGCTAGAGATCAGAACACAGATACGCAGTATTTT. This sequence joins TRBV20-1 and TRBJ2-3; D not resolved. V gave up 0 bases and J gave up 2 bases, with 6 bases separating them. This CDR3 region has 13 residues. The V gene's germline CDR1 is DFQATT and CDR2 SNEGSKA (reference sequence).

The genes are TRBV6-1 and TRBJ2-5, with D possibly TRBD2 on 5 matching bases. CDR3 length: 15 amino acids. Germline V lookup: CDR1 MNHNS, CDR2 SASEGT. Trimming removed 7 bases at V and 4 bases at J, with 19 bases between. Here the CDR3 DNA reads TGTGCCAGCACCCTCCCCGGCCGGGGAGTAGAGACCCAGTACTTC. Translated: CASTLPGRGVETQYF.

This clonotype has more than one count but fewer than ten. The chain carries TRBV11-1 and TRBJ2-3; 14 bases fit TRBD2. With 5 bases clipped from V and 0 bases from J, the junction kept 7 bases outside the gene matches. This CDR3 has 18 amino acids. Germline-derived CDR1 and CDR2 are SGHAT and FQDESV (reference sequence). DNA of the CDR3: TGTGCCAGCAGCGCCGGGACTAGCGGGGGTCGAAGCACAGATACGCAGTATTTT. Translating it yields CASSAGTSGGRSTDTQYF.

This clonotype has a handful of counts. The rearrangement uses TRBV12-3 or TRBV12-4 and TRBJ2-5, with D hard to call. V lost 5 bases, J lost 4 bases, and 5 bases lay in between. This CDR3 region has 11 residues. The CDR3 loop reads CASSDLETQYF. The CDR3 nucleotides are TGTGCCAGCAGTGATCTAGAGACCCAGTACTTC.

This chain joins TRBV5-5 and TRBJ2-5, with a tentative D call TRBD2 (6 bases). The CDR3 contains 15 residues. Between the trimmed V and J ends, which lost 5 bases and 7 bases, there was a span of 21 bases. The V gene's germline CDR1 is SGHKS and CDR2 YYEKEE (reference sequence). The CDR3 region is CASRERTNSGRTQYF. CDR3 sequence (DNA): TGTGCCAGCAGGGAACGGACTAACTCCGGAAGGACCCAGTACTTC.

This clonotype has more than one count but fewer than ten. The CDR3 reads CASSLVRQGAGGELFF. CDR3 in DNA: TGCGCCAGCAGCTTGGTGAGACAGGGGGCCGGCGGGGAGCTGTTTTTT. J is TRBJ2-2 and V is TRBV5-1; 10 nucleotides align to TRBD1. The CDR3 loop spans 16 amino acids. Germline V gives CDR1 SGHRS, CDR2 YFSETQ. The J segment lost 7 bases and the V segment lost 0 bases, leaving 6 bases of the junction unmatched.

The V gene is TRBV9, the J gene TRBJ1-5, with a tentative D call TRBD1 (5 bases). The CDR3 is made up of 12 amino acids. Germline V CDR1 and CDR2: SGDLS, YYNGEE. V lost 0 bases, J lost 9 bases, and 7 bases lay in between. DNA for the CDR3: TGTGCCAGCAGCGTAGAGGGGTGGCCCCAGCATTTT. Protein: CASSVEGWPQHF.

Here the CDR3 DNA reads TGTGCCAGCAGCTTTACCCCACTCGGACTAGCGGGGGAGCAAGAGACCCAGTACTTC. Protein sequence: CASSFTPLGLAGEQETQYF. V and J are TRBV11-2 and TRBJ2-5, with TRBD2 matching 13 bases. Looked up from germline, CDR1 is SGHAT and CDR2 is FQNNGV. The CDR3 totals 19 residues. Trimming took 3 bases from V and 2 from J; bases not matched to a gene: 12. The whole variable domain, remainder taken from reference TRBV11-2 and TRBJ2-5, is EAGVAQSPRYKIIEKRQSVAFWCNPISGHATLYWYQQILGQGPKLLIQFQNNGVVDDSQLPKDRFSAERLKGVDSTLKIQPAKLEDSAVYLCASSFTPLGLAGEQETQYFGPGTRLLVL.

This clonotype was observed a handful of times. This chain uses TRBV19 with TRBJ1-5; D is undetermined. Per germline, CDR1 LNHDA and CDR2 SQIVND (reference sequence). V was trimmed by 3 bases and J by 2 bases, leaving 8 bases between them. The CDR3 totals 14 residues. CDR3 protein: CASSIGLRNQPQHF. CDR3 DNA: TGTGCCAGTAGTATCGGGCTCCGCAATCAGCCCCAGCATTTT.

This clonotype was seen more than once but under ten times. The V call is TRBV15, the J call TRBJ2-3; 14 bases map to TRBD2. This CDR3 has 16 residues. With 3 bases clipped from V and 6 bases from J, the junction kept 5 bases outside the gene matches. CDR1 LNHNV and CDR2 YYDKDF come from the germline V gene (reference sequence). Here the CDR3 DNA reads TGTGCCACCAGCAGGACTAGCGGGGGGGCCTGGGATACGCAGTATTTT. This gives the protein CATSRTSGGAWDTQYF.

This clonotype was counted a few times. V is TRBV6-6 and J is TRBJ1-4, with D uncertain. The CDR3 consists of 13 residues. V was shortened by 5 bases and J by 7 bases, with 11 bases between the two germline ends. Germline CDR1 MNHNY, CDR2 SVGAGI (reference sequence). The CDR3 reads CASSPREAEKLFF. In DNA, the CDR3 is TGTGCCAGCAGTCCTCGGGAGGCTGAAAAACTGTTTTTT.

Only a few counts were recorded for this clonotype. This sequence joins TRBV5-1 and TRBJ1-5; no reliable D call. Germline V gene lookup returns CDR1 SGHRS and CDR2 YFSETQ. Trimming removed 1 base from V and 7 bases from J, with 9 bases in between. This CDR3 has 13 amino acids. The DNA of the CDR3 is TGCGCCAGCAGCTTGAGCCCCAGCCAGCCCCAGCATTTT. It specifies CASSLSPSQPQHF. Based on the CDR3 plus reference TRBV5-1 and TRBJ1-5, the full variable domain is KAGVTQTPRYLIKTRGQQVTLSCSPISGHRSVSWYQQTPGQGLQFLFEYFSETQRNKGNFPGRFSGRQFSNSRSEMNVSTLELGDSALYLCASSLSPSQPQHFGDGTRLSIL.

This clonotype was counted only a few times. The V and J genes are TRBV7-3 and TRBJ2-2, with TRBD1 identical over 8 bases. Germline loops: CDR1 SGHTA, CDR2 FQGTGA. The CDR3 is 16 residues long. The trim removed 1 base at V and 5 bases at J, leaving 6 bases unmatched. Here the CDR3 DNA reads TGTGCCAGCAGCTTAAGCCAGGGGGCGCGGACCGGGGAGCTGTTTTTT. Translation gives CASSLSQGARTGELFF.

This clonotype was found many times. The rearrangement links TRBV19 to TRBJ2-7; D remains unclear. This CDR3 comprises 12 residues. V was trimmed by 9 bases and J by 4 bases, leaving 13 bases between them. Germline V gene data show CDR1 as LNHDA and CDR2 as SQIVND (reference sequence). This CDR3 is CARKSDGYEQYV. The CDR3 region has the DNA TGTGCCAGGAAGAGTGACGGGTACGAGCAGTACGTC.

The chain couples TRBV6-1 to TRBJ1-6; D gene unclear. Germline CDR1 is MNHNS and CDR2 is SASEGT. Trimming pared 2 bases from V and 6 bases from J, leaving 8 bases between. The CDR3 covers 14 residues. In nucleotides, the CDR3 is TGTGCCAGCAGTGAATGGCAGTCTAATTCACCCCTCCACTTT. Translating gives CASSEWQSNSPLHF.

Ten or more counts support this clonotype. This CDR3 is CASSLVGGGDTQYF. The CDR3 DNA reads TGTGCCAGCAGCTTAGTCGGCGGGGGGGATACGCAGTATTTT. This chain links TRBV7-2 with TRBJ2-3; 8 nucleotides line up with TRBD2. The CDR3 consists of 14 residues. J gave up 6 bases and V 1 base, and 3 bases lay outside the gene matches. Germline V gives CDR1 SGHTA, CDR2 FQGNSA.

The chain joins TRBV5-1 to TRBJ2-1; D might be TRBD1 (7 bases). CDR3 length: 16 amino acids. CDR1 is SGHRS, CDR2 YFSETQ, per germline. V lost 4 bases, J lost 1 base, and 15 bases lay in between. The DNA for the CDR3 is TGCGCCAGCAGCCCCTGGGGGGACAGATCCTACAATGAGCAGTTCTTC. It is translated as CASSPWGDRSYNEQFF.

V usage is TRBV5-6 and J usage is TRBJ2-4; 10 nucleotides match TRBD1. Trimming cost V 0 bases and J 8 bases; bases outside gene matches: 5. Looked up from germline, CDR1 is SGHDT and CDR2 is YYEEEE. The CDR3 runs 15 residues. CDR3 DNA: TGTGCCAGCAGCTTGGCCGGGACAGGGGTCGACATTCAGTACTTC. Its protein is CASSLAGTGVDIQYF.

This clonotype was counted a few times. The CDR3 DNA sequence: TGTGCCAGCAGCTTATTAACAGGGAGCTCACCCCTCCACTTT. The encoded protein is CASSLLTGSSPLHF. The chain combines TRBV7-6 with TRBJ1-6; D perhaps matches TRBD1 (6 bases). The germline gives CDR1 SGHVS, CDR2 FNYEAQ. CDR3 length equals 14 residues. Trimming cost V 2 bases and J 10 bases, with 12 bases left between them.

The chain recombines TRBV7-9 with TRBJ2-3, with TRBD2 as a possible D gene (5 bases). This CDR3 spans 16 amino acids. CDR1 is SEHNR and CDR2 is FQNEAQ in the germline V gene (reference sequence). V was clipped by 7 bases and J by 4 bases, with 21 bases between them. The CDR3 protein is CASIHKGEGEADTQYF. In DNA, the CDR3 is TGTGCCAGCATCCATAAAGGAGAGGGAGAGGCAGATACGCAGTATTTT. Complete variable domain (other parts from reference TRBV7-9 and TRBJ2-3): DTGVSQNPRHKITKRGQNVTFRCDPISEHNRLYWYRQTLGQGPEFLTYFQNEAQLEKSRLLSDRFSAERPKGSFSTLEIQRTEQGDSAMYLCASIHKGEGEADTQYFGPGTRLTVL.

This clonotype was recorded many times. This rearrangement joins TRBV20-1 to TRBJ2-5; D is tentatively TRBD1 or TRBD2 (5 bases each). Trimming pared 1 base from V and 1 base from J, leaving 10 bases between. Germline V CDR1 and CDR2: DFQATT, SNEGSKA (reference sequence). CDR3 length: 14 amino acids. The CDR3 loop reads CSARVLGTQETQYF. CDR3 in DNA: TGCAGTGCTAGAGTACTAGGGACCCAAGAGACCCAGTACTTC.